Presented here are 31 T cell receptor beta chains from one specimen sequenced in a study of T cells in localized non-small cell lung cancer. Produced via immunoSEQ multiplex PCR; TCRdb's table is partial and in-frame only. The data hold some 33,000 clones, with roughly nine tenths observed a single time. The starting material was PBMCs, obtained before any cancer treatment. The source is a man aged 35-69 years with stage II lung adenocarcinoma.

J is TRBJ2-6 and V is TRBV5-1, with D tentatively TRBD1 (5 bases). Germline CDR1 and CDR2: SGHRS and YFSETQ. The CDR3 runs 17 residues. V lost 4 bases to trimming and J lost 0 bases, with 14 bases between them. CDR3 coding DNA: TGCGCCAGCAGCCCCGCCAGACAGTCCTCTGGGGCCAACGTCCTGACTTTC. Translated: CASSPARQSSGANVLTF.

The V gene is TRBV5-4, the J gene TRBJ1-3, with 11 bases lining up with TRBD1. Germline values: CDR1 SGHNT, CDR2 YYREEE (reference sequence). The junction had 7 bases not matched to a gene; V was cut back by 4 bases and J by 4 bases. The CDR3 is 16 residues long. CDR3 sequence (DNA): TGTGCCAGCAGCCGAGGGACAGGGGGAGGAGGAAACACCATATATTTT. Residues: CASSRGTGGGGNTIYF.

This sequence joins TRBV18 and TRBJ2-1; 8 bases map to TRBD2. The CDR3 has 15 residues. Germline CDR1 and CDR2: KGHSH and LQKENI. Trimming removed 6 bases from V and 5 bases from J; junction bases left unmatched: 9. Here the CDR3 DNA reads TGTGCCAGCTCGCCGAGACTAGCGAAAAACAATGAGCAGTTCTTC. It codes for CASSPRLAKNNEQFF.

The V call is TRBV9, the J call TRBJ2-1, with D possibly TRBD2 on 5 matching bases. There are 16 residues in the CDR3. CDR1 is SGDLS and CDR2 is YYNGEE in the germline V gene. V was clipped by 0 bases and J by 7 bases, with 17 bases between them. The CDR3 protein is CASSVGVTGSGNEQFF. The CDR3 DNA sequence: TGTGCCAGCAGCGTAGGGGTGACCGGGTCGGGGAATGAGCAGTTCTTC. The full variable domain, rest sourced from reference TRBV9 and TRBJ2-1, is DSGVTQTPKHLITATGQRVTLRCSPRSGDLSVYWYQQSLDQGLQFLIQYYNGEERAKGNILERFSAQQFPDLHSELNLSSLELGDSALYFCASSVGVTGSGNEQFFGPGTRLTVL.

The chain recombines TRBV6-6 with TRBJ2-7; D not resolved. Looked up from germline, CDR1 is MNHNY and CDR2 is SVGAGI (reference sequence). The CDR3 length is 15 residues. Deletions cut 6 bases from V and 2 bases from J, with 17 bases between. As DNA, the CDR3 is TGTGCCAGCAGCTACGACCTGACACCTCCCTACGAGCAGTACTTC. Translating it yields CASSYDLTPPYEQYF.

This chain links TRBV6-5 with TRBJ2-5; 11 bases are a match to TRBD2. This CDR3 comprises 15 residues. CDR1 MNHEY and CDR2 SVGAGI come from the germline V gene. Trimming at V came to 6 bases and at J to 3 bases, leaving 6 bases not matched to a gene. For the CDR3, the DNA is TGTGCCAGCAGCCAACTAGCGGGAGATGAAGAGACCCAGTACTTC. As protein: CASSQLAGDEETQYF.

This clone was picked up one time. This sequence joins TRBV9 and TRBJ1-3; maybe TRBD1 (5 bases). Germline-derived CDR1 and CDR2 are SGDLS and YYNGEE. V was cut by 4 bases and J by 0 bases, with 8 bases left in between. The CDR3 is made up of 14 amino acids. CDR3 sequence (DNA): TGTGCCAGCAGCCTAGACAGCTCTGGAAACACCATATATTTT. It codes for CASSLDSSGNTIYF.

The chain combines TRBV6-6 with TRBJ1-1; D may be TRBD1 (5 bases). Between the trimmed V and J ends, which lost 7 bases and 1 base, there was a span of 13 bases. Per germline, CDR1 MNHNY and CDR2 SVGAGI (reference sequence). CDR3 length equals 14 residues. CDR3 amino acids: CASIFGGRNTEAFF. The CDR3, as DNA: TGTGCCAGCATCTTCGGGGGGAGGAACACTGAAGCTTTCTTT.

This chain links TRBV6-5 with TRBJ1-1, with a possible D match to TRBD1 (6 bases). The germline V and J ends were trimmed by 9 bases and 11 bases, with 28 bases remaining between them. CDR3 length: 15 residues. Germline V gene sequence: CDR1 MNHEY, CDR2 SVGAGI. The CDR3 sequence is CARSPGAAGDFAAFF. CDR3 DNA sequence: TGTGCCAGAAGCCCCGGGGCAGCAGGGGACTTTGCGGCTTTCTTT.

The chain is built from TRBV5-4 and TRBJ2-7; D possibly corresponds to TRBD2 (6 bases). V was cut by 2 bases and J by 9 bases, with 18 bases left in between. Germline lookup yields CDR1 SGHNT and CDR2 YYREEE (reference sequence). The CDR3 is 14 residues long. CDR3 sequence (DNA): TGTGCCAGCAGCTTACCGGGACTCGAGTCGGGGCAGTACTTC. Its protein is CASSLPGLESGQYF.

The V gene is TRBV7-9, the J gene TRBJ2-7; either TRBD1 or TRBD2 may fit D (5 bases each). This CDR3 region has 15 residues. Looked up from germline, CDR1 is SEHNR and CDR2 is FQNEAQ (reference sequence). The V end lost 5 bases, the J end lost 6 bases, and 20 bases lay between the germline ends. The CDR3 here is CASSPPTRGKGEQYF. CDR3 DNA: TGTGCCAGCAGCCCCCCCACCCGGGGCAAAGGCGAGCAGTACTTC.

The CDR3 region is CASSQTVEGGYTEAFF. The DNA of the CDR3 is TGTGCCAGCTCCCAGACAGTGGAGGGCGGATACACTGAAGCTTTCTTT. The rearrangement uses TRBV19 and TRBJ1-1; perhaps TRBD1 as D (5 bases). V was clipped by 9 bases and J by 3 bases, with 23 bases between them. The germline gives CDR1 LNHDA, CDR2 SQIVND (reference sequence). The CDR3 has 16 residues.

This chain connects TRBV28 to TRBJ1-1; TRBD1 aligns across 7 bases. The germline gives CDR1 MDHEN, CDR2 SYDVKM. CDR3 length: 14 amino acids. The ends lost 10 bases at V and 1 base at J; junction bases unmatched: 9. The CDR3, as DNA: TGTGCCATTACCCGACAGGGAAAGAACACTGAAGCTTTCTTT. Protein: CAITRQGKNTEAFF.

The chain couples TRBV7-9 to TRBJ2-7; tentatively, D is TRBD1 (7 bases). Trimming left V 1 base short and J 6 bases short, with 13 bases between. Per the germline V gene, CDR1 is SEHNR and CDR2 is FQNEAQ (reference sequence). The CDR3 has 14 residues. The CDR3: CASSLGRDRGEQYF. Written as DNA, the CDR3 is TGTGCCAGCAGCTTAGGGAGGGACAGAGGCGAGCAGTACTTC.

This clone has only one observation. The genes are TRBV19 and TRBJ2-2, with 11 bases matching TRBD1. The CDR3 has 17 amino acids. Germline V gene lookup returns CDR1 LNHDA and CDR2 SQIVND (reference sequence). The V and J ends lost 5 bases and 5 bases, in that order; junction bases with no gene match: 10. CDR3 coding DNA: TGTGCCAGTAGTCCGTGGGGACAGGGGGTCCCTACCGGGGAGCTGTTTTTT. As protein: CASSPWGQGVPTGELFF.

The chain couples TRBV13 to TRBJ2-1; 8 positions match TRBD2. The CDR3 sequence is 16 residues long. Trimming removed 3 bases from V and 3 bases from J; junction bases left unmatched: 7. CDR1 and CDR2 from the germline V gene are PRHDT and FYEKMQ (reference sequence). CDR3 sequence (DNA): TGTGCCAGCAGCTTCCAGGGACTAGAGATCTACAATGAGCAGTTCTTC. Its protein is CASSFQGLEIYNEQFF.

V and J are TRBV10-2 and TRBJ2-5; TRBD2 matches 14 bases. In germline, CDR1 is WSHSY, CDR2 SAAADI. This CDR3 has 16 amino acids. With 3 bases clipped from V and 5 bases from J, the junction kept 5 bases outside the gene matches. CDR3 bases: TGCGCCAGCAGTGACTCCAGACTAGCGGGGGGGGAGACCCAGTACTTC. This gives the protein CASSDSRLAGGETQYF.

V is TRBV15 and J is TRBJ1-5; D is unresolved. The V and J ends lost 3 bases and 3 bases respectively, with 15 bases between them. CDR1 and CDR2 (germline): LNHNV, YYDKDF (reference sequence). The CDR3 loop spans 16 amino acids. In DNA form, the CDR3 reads TGTGCCACCAGCAGTAGAAGCTTTCTCGCCAATCAGCCCCAGCATTTT. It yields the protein CATSSRSFLANQPQHF.

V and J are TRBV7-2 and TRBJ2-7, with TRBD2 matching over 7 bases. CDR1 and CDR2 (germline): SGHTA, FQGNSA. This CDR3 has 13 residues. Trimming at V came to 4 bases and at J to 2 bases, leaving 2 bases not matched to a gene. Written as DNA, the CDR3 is TGTGCCAGCAGCTCGGGACTAACCTACGAGCAGTACTTC. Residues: CASSSGLTYEQYF. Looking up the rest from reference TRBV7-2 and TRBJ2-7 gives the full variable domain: GAGVSQSPSNKVTEKGKDVELRCDPISGHTALYWYRQSLGQGLEFLIYFQGNSAPDKSGLPSDRFSAERTGGSVSTLTIQRTQQEDSAVYLCASSSGLTYEQYFGPGTRLTVT.

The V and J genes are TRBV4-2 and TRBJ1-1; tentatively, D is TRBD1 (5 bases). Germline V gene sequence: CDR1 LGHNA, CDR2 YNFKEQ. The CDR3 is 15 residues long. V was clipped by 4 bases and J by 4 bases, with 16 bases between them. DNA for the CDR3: TGTGCCAGCAGCCGAGAAGGAGGGGCGCGCACTGAAGCTTTCTTT. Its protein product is CASSREGGARTEAFF.

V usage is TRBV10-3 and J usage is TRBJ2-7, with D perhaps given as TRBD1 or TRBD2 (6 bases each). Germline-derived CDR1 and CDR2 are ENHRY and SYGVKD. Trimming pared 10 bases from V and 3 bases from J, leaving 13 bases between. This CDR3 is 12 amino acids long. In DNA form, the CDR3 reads TGTGCCACCGCCGGGGGCCTCTACGAGCAGTACTTC. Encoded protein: CATAGGLYEQYF.

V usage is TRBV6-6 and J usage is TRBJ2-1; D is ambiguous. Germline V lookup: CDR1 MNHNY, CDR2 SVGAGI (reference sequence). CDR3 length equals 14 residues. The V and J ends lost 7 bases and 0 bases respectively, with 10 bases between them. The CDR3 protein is CASTSPVSYNEQFF. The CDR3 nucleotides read TGTGCCAGCACTTCCCCAGTCTCCTACAATGAGCAGTTCTTC.

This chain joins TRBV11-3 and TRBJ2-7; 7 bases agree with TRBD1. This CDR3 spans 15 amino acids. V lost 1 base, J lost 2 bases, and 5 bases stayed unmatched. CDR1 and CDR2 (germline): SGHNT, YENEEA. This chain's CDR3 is CASSLARGQTYEQYF. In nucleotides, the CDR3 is TGTGCCAGCAGCTTAGCCCGGGGACAGACCTACGAGCAGTACTTC.

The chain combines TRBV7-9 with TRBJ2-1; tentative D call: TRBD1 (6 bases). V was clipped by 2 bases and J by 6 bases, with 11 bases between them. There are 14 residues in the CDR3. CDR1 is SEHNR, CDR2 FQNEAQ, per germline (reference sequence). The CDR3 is CASSLSATGNEQFF. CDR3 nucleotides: TGTGCCAGCAGCTTAAGTGCGACAGGCAATGAGCAGTTCTTC.

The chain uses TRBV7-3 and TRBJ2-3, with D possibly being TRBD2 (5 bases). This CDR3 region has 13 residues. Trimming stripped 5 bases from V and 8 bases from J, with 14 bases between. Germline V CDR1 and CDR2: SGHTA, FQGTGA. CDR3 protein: CASSLEGGGTQYF. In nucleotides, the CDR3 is TGTGCCAGCAGCCTCGAAGGAGGCGGTACGCAGTATTTT.

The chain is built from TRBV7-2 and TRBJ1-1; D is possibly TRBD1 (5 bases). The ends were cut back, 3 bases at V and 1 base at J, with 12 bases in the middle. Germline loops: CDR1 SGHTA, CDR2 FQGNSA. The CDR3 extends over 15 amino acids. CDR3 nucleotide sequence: TGTGCCAGCAGCTTTGGGGGGGGTAGGAACACTGAAGCTTTCTTT. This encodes CASSFGGGRNTEAFF.

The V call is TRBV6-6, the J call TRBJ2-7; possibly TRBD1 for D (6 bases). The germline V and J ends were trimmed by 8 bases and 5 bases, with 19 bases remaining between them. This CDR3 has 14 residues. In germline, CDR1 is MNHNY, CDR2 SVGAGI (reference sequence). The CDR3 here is CASLDPRGMDEQYF. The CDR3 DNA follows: TGTGCCAGCCTCGACCCGAGGGGGATGGACGAGCAGTACTTC.

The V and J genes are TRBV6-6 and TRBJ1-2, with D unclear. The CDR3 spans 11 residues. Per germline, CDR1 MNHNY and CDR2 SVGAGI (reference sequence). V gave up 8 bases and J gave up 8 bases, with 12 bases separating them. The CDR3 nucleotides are TGTGCCAGCGGTCGGGAGGGCGGCTACACCTTC. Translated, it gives CASGREGGYTF.

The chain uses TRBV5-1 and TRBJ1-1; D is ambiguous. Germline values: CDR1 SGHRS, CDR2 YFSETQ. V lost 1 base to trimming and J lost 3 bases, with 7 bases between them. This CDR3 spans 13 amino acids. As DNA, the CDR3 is TGCGCCAGCAGCTTGACCCCGGACACTGAAGCTTTCTTT. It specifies CASSLTPDTEAFF. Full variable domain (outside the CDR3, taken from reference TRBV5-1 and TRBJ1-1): KAGVTQTPRYLIKTRGQQVTLSCSPISGHRSVSWYQQTPGQGLQFLFEYFSETQRNKGNFPGRFSGRQFSNSRSEMNVSTLELGDSALYLCASSLTPDTEAFFGQGTRLTVV.

The DNA of the CDR3 is TGTGCCATCAGTGAGTCGGAATTGGACAGAACCGGGAACGAGCAGTACTTC. Translating it yields CAISESELDRTGNEQYF. The J gene is TRBJ2-7, the V gene TRBV10-3; possible D gene TRBD1, 6 bases. Germline CDR1 is ENHRY and CDR2 is SYGVKD. The V and J ends lost 0 bases and 5 bases respectively, with 20 bases between them. The CDR3 is made up of 17 amino acids.

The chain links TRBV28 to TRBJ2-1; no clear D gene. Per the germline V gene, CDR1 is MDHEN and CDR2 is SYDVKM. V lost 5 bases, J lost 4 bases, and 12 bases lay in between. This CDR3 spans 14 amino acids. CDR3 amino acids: CASSHYNRYNEQFF. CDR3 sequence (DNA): TGTGCCAGCAGTCATTATAATAGGTACAATGAGCAGTTCTTC. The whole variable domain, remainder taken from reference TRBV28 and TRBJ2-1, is DVKVTQSSRYLVKRTGEKVFLECVQDMDHENMFWYRQDPGLGLRLIYFSYDVKMKEKGDIPEGYSVSREKKERFSLILESASTNQTSMYLCASSHYNRYNEQFFGPGTRLTVL.